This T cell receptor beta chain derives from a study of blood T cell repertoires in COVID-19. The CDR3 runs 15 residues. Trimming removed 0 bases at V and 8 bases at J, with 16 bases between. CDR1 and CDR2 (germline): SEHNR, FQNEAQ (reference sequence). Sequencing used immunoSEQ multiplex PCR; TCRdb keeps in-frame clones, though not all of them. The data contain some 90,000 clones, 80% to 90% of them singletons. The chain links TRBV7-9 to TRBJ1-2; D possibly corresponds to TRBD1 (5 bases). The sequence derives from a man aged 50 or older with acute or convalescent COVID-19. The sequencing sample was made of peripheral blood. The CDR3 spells CASSLALSRVDGYTF. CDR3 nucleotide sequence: TGTGCCAGCAGCTTAGCGCTAAGCAGGGTGGACGGCTACACCTTC.